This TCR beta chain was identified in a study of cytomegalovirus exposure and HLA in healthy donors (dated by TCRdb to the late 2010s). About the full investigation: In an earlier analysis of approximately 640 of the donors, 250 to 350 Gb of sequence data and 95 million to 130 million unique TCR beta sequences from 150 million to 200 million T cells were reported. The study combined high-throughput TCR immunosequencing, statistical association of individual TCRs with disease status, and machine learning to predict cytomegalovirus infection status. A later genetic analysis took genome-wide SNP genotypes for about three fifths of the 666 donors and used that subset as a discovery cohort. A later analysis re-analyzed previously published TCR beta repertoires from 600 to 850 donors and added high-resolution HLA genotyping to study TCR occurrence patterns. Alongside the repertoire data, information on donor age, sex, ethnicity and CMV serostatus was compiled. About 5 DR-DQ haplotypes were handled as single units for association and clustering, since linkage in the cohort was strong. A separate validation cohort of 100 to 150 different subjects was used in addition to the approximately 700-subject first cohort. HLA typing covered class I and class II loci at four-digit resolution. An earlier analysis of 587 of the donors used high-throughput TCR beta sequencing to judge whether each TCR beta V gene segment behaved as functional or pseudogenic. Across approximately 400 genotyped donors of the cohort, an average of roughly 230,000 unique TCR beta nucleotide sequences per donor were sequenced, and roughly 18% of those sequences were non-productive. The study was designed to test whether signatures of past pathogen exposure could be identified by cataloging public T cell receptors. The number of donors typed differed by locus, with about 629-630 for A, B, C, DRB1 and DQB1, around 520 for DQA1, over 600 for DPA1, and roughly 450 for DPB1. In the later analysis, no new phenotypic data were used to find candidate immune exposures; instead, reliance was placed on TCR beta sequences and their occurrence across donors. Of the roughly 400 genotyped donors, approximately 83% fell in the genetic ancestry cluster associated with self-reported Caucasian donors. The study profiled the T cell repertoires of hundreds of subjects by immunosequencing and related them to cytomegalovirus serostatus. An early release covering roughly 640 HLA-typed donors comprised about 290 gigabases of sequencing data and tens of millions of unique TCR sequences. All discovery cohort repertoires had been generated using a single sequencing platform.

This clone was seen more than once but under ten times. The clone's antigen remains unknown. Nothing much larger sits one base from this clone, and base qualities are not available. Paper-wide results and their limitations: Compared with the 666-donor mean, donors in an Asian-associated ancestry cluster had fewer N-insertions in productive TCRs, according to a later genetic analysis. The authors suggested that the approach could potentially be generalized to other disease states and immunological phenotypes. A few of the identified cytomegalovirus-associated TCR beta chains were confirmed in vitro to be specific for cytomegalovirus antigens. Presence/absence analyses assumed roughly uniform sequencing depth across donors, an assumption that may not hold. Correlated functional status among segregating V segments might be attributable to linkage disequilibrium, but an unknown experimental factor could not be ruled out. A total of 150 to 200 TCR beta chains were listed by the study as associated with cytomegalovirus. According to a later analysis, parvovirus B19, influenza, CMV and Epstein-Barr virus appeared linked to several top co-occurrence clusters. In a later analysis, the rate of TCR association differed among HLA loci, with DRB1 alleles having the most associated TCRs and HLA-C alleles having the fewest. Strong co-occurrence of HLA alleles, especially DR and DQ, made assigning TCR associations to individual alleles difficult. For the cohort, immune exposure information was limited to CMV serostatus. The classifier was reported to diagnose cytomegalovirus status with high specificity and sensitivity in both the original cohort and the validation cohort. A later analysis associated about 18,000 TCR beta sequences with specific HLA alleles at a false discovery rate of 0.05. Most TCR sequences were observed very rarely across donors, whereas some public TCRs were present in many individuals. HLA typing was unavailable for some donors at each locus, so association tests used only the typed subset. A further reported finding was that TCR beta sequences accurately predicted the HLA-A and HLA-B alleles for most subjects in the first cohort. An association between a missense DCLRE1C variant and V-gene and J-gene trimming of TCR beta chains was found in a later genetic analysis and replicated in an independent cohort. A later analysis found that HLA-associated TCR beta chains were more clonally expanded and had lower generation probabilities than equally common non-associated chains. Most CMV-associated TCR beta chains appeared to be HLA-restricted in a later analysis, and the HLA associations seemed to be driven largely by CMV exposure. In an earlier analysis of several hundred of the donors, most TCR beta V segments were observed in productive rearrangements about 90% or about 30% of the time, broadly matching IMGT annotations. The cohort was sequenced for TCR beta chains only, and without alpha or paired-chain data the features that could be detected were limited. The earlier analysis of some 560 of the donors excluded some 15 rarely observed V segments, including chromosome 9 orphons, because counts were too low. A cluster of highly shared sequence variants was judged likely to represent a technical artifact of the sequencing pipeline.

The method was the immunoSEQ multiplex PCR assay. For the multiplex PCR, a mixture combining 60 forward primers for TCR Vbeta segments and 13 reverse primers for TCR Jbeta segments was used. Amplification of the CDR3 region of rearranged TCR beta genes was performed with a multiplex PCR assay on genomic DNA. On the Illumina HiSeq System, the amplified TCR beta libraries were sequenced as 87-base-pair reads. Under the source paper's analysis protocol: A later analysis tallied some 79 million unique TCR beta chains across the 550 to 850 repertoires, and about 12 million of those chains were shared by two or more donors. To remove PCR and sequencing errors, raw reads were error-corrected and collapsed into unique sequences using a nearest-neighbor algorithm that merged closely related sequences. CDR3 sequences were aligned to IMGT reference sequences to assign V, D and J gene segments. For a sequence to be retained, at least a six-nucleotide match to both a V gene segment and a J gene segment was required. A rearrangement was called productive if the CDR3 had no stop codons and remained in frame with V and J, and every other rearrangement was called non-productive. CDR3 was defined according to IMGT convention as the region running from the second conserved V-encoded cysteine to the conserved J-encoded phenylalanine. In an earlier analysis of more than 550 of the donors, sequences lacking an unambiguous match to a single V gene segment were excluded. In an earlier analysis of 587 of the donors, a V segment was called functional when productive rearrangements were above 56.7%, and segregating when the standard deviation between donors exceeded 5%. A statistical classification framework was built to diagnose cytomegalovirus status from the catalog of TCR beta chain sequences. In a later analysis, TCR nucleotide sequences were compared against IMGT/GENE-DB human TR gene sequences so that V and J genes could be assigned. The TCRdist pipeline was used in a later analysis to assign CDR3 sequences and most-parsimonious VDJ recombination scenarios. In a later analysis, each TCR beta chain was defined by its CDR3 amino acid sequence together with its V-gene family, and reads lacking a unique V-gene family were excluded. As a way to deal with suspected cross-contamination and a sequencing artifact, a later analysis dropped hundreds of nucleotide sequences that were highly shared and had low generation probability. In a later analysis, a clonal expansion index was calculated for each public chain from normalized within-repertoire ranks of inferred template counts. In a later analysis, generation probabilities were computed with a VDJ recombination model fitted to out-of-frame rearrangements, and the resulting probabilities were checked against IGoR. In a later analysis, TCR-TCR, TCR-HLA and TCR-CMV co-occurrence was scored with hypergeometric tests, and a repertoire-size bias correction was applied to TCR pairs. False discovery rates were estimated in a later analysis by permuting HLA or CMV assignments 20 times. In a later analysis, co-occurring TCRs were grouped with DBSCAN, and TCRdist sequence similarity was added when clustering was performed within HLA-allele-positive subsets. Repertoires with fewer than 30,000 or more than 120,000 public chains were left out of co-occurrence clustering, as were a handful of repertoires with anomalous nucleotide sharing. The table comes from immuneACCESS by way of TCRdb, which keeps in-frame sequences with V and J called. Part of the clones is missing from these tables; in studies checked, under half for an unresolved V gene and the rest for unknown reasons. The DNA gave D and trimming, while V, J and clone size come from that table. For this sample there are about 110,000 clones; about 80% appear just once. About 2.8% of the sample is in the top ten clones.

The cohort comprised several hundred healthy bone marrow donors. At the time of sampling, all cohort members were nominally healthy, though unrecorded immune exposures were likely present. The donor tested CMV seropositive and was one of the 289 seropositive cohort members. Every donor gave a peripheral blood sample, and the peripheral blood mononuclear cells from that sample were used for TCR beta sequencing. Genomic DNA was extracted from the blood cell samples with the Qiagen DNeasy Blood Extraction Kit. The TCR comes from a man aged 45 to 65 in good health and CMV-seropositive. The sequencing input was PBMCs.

The CDR3 amino acid sequence is: CASSVESMADTQYF. Here is the DNA: TGTGCCAGCAGCGTAGAGTCTATGGCAGATACGCAGTATTTT. Recombination linked TRBV9 to TRBJ2-3; no D gene can be assigned with confidence. The CDR3 sequence holds 14 residues, the cysteine and phenylalanine included. CDR3 DNA is the only sequence kept; it has 42 bases, read in frame from the first base. The junction carries 9 bases between V and J, which are trimmed by 0 bases and 4 bases respectively. The germline V gene encodes CDR1 SGDLS and CDR2 YYNGEE.